These 17 T cell receptor beta chains originate from one sample sequenced in a study of T cells in Graves' hyperthyroidism and ophthalmopathy. Template material for amplifying TCR beta CDR3 regions consisted of RNA transcripts. HTBI primers drove first-round RT-PCR of the TCR CDR3. MiXCR was run by TCRdb on the multiplex PCR reads, yielding one entry per CDR3 protein. In the table there are about 260,000 distinct CDR3 sequences, roughly 22% of which are singletons. Source material: blood. Receptors originate from a man younger than 45 with Graves' ophthalmopathy.

The rearrangement links TRBV14 to TRBJ2-7; TRBD1 might be the D (5 bases). The V gene's germline CDR1 is SGHDN and CDR2 FVKESK. Trimming took 4 bases from V and 1 from J, leaving 11 bases between them. The CDR3 runs to 14 residues. CDR3 nucleotide sequence: TGTGCCAGCAGCCCACAGGCGTTGTCCTACGAGCAGTACTTC. Protein product: CASSPQALSYEQYF. Full variable domain (outside the CDR3, taken from reference TRBV14 and TRBJ2-7): EAGVTQFPSHSVIEKGQTVTLRCDPISGHDNLYWYRRVMGKEIKFLLHFVKESKQDESGMPNNRFLAERTGGTYSTLKVQPAELEDSGVYFCASSPQALSYEQYFGPGTRLTVT.

The chain employs TRBV11-2 and TRBJ2-5; 9 nucleotides line up with TRBD2. The CDR3 is 15 amino acids. The germline CDR1 and CDR2 sequences are SGHAT and FQNNGV. Trimming removed 6 bases from V and 1 base from J; junction bases left unmatched: 6. For the CDR3, the DNA is TGTGCCAGCAGTGGTGGGACTAGCCTCCAAGAGACCCAGTACTTC. It translates to CASSGGTSLQETQYF.

This clonotype was counted between two and nine times. The rearrangement joins TRBV20-1 to TRBJ2-7; D is perhaps TRBD1 (6 bases). With 1 base removed from V and 4 bases from J, the gap between germline ends came to 11 bases. This CDR3 contains 13 residues. Germline CDR1 reads DFQATT; CDR2 reads SNEGSKA (reference sequence). The chain's CDR3 is CSARGGLVYEQYF. Here the CDR3 DNA reads TGCAGTGCTAGAGGGGGGCTAGTATACGAGCAGTACTTC.

This clonotype has at least ten counts. This rearrangement joins TRBV3-1 to TRBJ2-1, with 12 bases identical to TRBD2. CDR1 is LGHDT, CDR2 YNNKEL, per germline (reference sequence). The V gene end was trimmed by 8 bases and the J gene end by 8 bases; junction bases not matched to a gene: 4. CDR3 length: 13 residues. CDR3 loop: CASETSGSDEQFF. Here the CDR3 DNA reads TGTGCCAGCGAGACTAGCGGGAGTGATGAGCAGTTCTTC.

The DNA of the CDR3 is TGCGCCAGCAGCTTGGGTGGTGGGGAGCTGTTTTTT. Amino acids: CASSLGGGELFF. This chain joins TRBV5-1 and TRBJ2-2; D not resolved. Deletions cut 0 bases from V and 8 bases from J, with 5 bases between. The CDR3 runs 12 residues. CDR1 and CDR2 from the germline V gene are SGHRS and YFSETQ.

This clonotype appeared many times. The V call is TRBV7-8, the J call TRBJ2-1, with 8 bases aligning to TRBD2. The CDR3 loop spans 14 amino acids. With V trimmed by 8 bases and J by 4 bases, 7 bases remained unmatched. The germline CDR1 and CDR2 sequences are SGHVS and FQNEAQ. The CDR3 bases are TGTGCCAGCCGCCCCCCGGGAGGGTACAATGAGCAGTTCTTC. Translating gives CASRPPGGYNEQFF.

The genes are TRBV20-1 and TRBJ2-2; no firm D call. The CDR3 is 14 amino acids. Per the germline V gene, CDR1 is DFQATT and CDR2 is SNEGSKA (reference sequence). Deletions cut 3 bases from V and 4 bases from J, with 12 bases between. The CDR3 sequence is CSASLGSSTGELFF. The CDR3 coding sequence is TGCAGTGCTAGTTTAGGGTCGTCCACCGGGGAGCTGTTTTTT.

The CDR3 is CASSQRGGTGGTDTQYF. The CDR3 DNA reads as TGTGCCAGCAGCCAACGCGGGGGGACAGGCGGCACAGATACGCAGTATTTT. The chain employs TRBV14 and TRBJ2-3; D possibly matches TRBD1 or TRBD2 (8 bases each). V was cut by 2 bases and J by 1 base, with 16 bases left in between. The CDR3 runs to 17 residues. Germline loops: CDR1 SGHDN, CDR2 FVKESK.

In its sample, this clonotype was seen a few times. The genes are TRBV16 and TRBJ1-2, with 9 bases that match TRBD1. This CDR3 has 15 amino acids. The trim removed 4 bases at V and 0 bases at J, leaving 3 bases unmatched. Per the germline V gene, CDR1 is KGHSY and CDR2 is FQNENV. CDR3 protein: CASSRRQGANYGYTF. The CDR3 DNA follows: TGTGCCAGCAGCCGAAGACAGGGGGCTAACTATGGCTACACCTTC.

This chain joins TRBV3-1 and TRBJ1-4; a weak D match, TRBD1 (6 bases). CDR3 size: 16 residues. Germline V gene data show CDR1 as LGHDT and CDR2 as YNNKEL (reference sequence). V lost 4 bases and J lost 3, with 15 bases in between. The CDR3 is CASSPTGRTPNEKLFF. CDR3 coding DNA: TGTGCCAGCAGCCCCACAGGGCGAACCCCTAATGAAAAACTGTTTTTT. The full variable domain, with the rest looked up from reference TRBV3-1 and TRBJ1-4, is DTAVSQTPKYLVTQMGNDKSIKCEQNLGHDTMYWYKQDSKKFLKIMFSYNNKELIINETVPNRFSPKSPDKAHLNLHINSLELGDSAVYFCASSPTGRTPNEKLFFGSGTQLSVL.

The rearrangement uses TRBV27 and TRBJ1-4, with 7 bases identical to TRBD1. Trimming took 5 bases from V and 5 from J; bases not matched to a gene: 8. From germline, CDR1 is MNHEY and CDR2 SMNVEV (reference sequence). The CDR3 consists of 15 residues. DNA of the CDR3: TGTGCCAGCAGTCCCGGGACAGTTCTGAATGAAAAACTGTTTTTT. It specifies CASSPGTVLNEKLFF.

The V gene is TRBV6-1, the J gene TRBJ1-2; D may be TRBD1 (5 bases). This CDR3 comprises 13 residues. Trimming took 1 base from V and 6 from J, leaving 9 bases between them. Germline loops: CDR1 MNHNS, CDR2 SASEGT. DNA of the CDR3: TGTGCCAGCAGTGAAGGGGGGTTCGATGGCTACACCTTC. It is translated as CASSEGGFDGYTF.

This clonotype showed up just once. This chain links TRBV14 with TRBJ1-2; TRBD1 aligns across 12 bases. The ends lost 1 base at V and 7 bases at J; junction bases unmatched: 4. This CDR3 contains 15 residues. Per the germline V gene, CDR1 is SGHDN and CDR2 is FVKESK. CDR3 amino acids: CASSQGDRGQGGYTF. CDR3 sequence (DNA): TGTGCCAGCAGCCAAGGGGACAGGGGGCAAGGTGGCTACACCTTC.

This clonotype came up many times. The chain is built from TRBV11-3 and TRBJ2-1, with D unresolved. This CDR3 spans 11 amino acids. V gave up 0 bases and J gave up 7 bases, with 1 base separating them. CDR1 and CDR2 from the germline V gene are SGHNT and YENEEA. The CDR3 protein is CASSLENEQFF. The CDR3 coding sequence is TGTGCCAGCAGCTTAGAGAATGAGCAGTTCTTC.

The V call is TRBV19, the J call TRBJ1-5; 7 bases are a match to TRBD1. Germline assignment: CDR1 LNHDA and CDR2 SQIVND (reference sequence). CDR3 length: 14 residues. V shed 8 bases, J shed 0 bases, and the junction held 4 bases outside the gene matches. In DNA form, the CDR3 reads TGTGCCAGTCAGGGGGTTTATAGCAATCAGCCCCAGCATTTT. Protein: CASQGVYSNQPQHF.

The V and J genes are TRBV2 and TRBJ2-5; 8 positions agree with TRBD2. The V gene end was trimmed by 5 bases and the J gene end by 4 bases; junction bases not matched to a gene: 9. This CDR3 has 15 amino acids. CDR1 is SNHLY and CDR2 is FYNNEI in the germline V gene. The CDR3, as DNA: TGTGCCAGCAGTACCGGGACTAGGTCCAGAGAGACCCAGTACTTC. Translating it yields CASSTGTRSRETQYF.

This rearrangement joins TRBV19 to TRBJ1-5, with no clear D. CDR1 and CDR2 (germline): LNHDA, SQIVND (reference sequence). The CDR3 extends over 15 amino acids. Trimming stripped 2 bases from V and 2 bases from J, with 10 bases between. CDR3 residues: CASSISSGGNQPQHF. The CDR3, as DNA: TGTGCCAGTAGTATAAGCAGTGGGGGCAATCAGCCCCAGCATTTT.